These 13 T cell receptor beta chains originate from one sample sequenced in a study of T cell responses to AZD1222 COVID-19 vaccine. Clones were sequenced by immunoSEQ multiplex PCR, and TCRdb holds only the in-frame ones, with some missing. The sample contains 90,000 to 150,000 clones, around 84% of which appear only once. The specimen comprised peripheral blood, sampled 28 days after the second AZD1222 dose. These TCRs come from an adult who received the AZD1222 COVID-19 vaccine.

The genes are TRBV27 and TRBJ1-2, with TRBD1 matching over 7 bases. The CDR3 extends over 15 amino acids. Germline V CDR1 and CDR2: MNHEY, SMNVEV (reference sequence). The junction had 8 bases not matched to a gene; V was cut back by 5 bases and J by 2 bases. DNA for the CDR3: TGTGCCAGCAGTCCACAGGGGCGGTTCAACTATGGCTACACCTTC. Translation: CASSPQGRFNYGYTF.

The chain uses TRBV27 and TRBJ2-7; D is perhaps TRBD2 (6 bases). Trimming stripped 6 bases from V and 2 bases from J, with 11 bases between. The CDR3 is made up of 13 amino acids. Looked up from germline, CDR1 is MNHEY and CDR2 is SMNVEV (reference sequence). The CDR3 loop is CASSIGGPYEQYF. CDR3 DNA: TGTGCCAGCAGCATTGGAGGGCCCTACGAGCAGTACTTC.

The chain links TRBV4-3 to TRBJ1-2; possibly TRBD1 for D (6 bases). The ends were cut back, 4 bases at V and 3 bases at J, with 21 bases in the middle. The CDR3 is 17 amino acids. From germline, CDR1 is LGHNA and CDR2 YSLEER. Written as DNA, the CDR3 is TGCGCCAGCAGCCGATACCACAAGGGGGTTATGGACTATGGCTACACCTTC. Residues: CASSRYHKGVMDYGYTF.

The chain uses TRBV27 and TRBJ2-2; TRBD1 aligns across 8 bases. The CDR3 has 21 amino acids. Looked up from germline, CDR1 is MNHEY and CDR2 is SMNVEV (reference sequence). J gave up 2 bases and V 5 bases, and 22 bases lay outside the gene matches. The CDR3 DNA reads TGTGCCAGCAGTCCGTCCGACGACAGGGGCCTTGGGGGGAGTAACACCGGGGAGCTGTTTTTT. Residues: CASSPSDDRGLGGSNTGELFF.

In this sample, this clone turned up once. The genes are TRBV19 and TRBJ2-1; no reliable D call. Per the germline V gene, CDR1 is LNHDA and CDR2 is SQIVND (reference sequence). The CDR3 spans 13 residues. Trimming pared 3 bases from V and 5 bases from J, leaving 8 bases between. The CDR3 DNA is TGTGCCAGTAGTATGCCAGGAAACAATGAGCAGTTCTTC. The encoded protein is CASSMPGNNEQFF.

The V gene is TRBV4-2, the J gene TRBJ1-2; 7 bases agree with TRBD1. J was trimmed by 7 bases and V by 3 bases; bases with no gene match: 20. Germline CDR1 is LGHNA and CDR2 is YNFKEQ. This CDR3 is 18 amino acids long. In DNA form, the CDR3 reads TGTGCCAGCAGCCAGATCGGACAGGCAAATACAATAAGGGGTGGCTACACCTTC. It translates to CASSQIGQANTIRGGYTF.

V is TRBV7-8 and J is TRBJ2-3, with 12 nucleotides matching TRBD2. The V gene end was trimmed by 4 bases and the J gene end by 7 bases; junction bases not matched to a gene: 12. The CDR3 sequence is 17 residues long. Germline V gene data show CDR1 as SGHVS and CDR2 as FQNEAQ. CDR3 in amino acids: CASSSREASGGANTQYF. The DNA of the CDR3 is TGTGCCAGCAGCTCCAGAGAGGCTAGCGGGGGGGCAAATACGCAGTATTTT.

CDR3 sequence: CASTPGFGGNTEAFF. For the CDR3, the DNA is TGTGCCAGCACCCCCGGTTTTGGGGGGAACACTGAAGCTTTCTTT. The V call is TRBV6-5, the J call TRBJ1-1; a weak D match, TRBD1 (5 bases). The CDR3 has 15 amino acids. V lost 7 bases to trimming and J lost 1 base, with 16 bases between them. Germline lookup yields CDR1 MNHEY and CDR2 SVGAGI.

The chain's CDR3 is CASSPGGINEKLFF. The CDR3 DNA is TGCGCCAGCAGCCCGGGCGGGATTAATGAAAAACTGTTTTTT. The chain has TRBV4-3 and TRBJ1-4; D is uncertain. V shed 4 bases and J shed 4 bases, with 10 bases lying between them. The germline V gene encodes CDR1 LGHNA and CDR2 YSLEER. This CDR3 contains 14 residues.

This chain joins TRBV15 and TRBJ2-5, with TRBD1 identical over 10 bases. V trimming: 3 bases; J trimming: 2 bases; junction bases outside the gene matches: 0. CDR1 and CDR2 from the germline V gene are LNHNV and YYDKDF (reference sequence). This CDR3 has 14 amino acids. The CDR3 sequence is CATSRDRGQETQYF. The CDR3 coding sequence is TGTGCCACCAGCAGGGACAGGGGGCAAGAGACCCAGTACTTC.

The CDR3 DNA reads TGTGCCATCAGTGAGGCAGGGGGCGGACAGCCCCAGCATTTT. Amino acid sequence: CAISEAGGGQPQHF. The chain recombines TRBV10-3 with TRBJ1-5; 8 positions match TRBD1. CDR3 size: 14 residues. Looked up from germline, CDR1 is ENHRY and CDR2 is SYGVKD. Trimming at V came to 2 bases and at J to 7 bases, leaving 4 bases not matched to a gene.

This clone was seen only once. V usage is TRBV28 and J usage is TRBJ2-1; TRBD2 matches 13 bases. CDR3 length equals 15 residues. After removal of 6 bases from V and 5 bases from J, the junction contained 4 bases not matched to a gene. Germline loops: CDR1 MDHEN, CDR2 SYDVKM. The CDR3 nucleotides read TGTGCCAGCAGCCCTGGGACTAGCGGGAACAATGAGCAGTTCTTC. Encoded protein: CASSPGTSGNNEQFF. Filled out from reference TRBV28 and TRBJ2-1, the complete variable domain reads DVKVTQSSRYLVKRTGEKVFLECVQDMDHENMFWYRQDPGLGLRLIYFSYDVKMKEKGDIPEGYSVSREKKERFSLILESASTNQTSMYLCASSPGTSGNNEQFFGPGTRLTVL.

Of note for this clone: At one of its ends the junction is not consistent with the germline gene, which may arise from a read error. The rearrangement uses TRBV30 and TRBJ2-1, with 7 nucleotides matching TRBD2. Per germline, CDR1 GTSNPN and CDR2 SVGIG (reference sequence). The CDR3 consists of 16 residues. The CDR3 bases are TGTGCCTGGAGTTCCGGGAGGAACGGGAGCCCCGGGGGTGAGGTCTTC. It translates to CAWSSGRNGSPGGEVF.